This TCR beta chain appears in the sequencing data of a study of human T cells and chemical hapten exposure. The sample holds many counts of this clonotype. The CDR3 runs 16 residues. CDR1 and CDR2 (germline): SGHAT, FQNNGV. Losses at the gene ends were 5 bases for V and 5 bases for J; bases not matched to a gene: 8. Individual cDNA molecules had unique molecular identifiers attached to them by the library. Authors' analysis steps: A per-sample median of about 95,000 TCRs was observed, with counts ranging from about 20,000 to 690,600. MiXCR was run by TCRdb on the RACE reads, yielding one entry per CDR3 protein. For this entry, the V and J calls and clone size follow TCRdb and not the study's own pipeline. The sample lists roughly 90,000 distinct CDR3 sequences; under 13% were seen once. The time point was: patch test 3, about 24 weeks after DPC sensitization. Sample treatment: therapeutic diphenylcyclopropenone sensitization with weekly scalp DPC.

The chain links TRBV11-2 to TRBJ2-2; 10 bases match TRBD2. The specimen was whole blood, collected in connection with sensitization to the hapten diphenylcyclopropenone (DPC). This sequence was found in a woman aged 25-40 years with alopecia areata. Some clones in this sample may be carry-over from other donors' samples. The CDR3 DNA reads TGTGCCAGCAGCCTTTTAGCGGGAGGAGGGACCGGGGAGCTGTTTTTT. It encodes CASSLLAGGGTGELFF.